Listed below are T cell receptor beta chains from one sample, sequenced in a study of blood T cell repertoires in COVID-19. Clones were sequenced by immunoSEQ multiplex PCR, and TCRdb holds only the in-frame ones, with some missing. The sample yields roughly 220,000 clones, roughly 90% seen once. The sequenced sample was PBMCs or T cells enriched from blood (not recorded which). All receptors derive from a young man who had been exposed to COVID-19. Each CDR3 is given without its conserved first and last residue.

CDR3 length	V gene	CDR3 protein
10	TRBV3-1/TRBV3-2	ASSEDYDEQF
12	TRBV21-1	ANIAGESYNEQF
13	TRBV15	ATSRVRDRSEKLF
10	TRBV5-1	ASTGQGYGYT
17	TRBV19	ATQANRDRKIYSNQPQH
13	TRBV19	ASLFRGIGNQPQH
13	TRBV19	ASSETGGAGNTIY
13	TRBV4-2	ASSQGLGGTDTQY
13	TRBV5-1	ASSLAGTAGNTIY
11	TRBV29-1	SVFLGVSDGYT
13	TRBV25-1	ASSDYRGEISPLH
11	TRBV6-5	ASLGGSTDTQY
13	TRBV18	ASSPSGTGDSPLH
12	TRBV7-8	ASSLLANSYEQY
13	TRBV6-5	ASSYSMVRGYGYT
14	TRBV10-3	AISEPDRQPVNEQF
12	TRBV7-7	ASSKTSGAYEQY
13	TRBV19	ASSPMGANSSPLH
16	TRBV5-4	ASSLGLAGGRGTDTQY
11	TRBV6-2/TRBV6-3	ASSAETAQPQH
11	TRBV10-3	AIQRGGDGELF
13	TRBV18	ASSPGGQMNTEAF
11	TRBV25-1	ASSEEDSYGYT
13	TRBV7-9	ASSLIVIENYGYT
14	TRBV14	ASTLVAGGYYNEQF
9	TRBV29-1	SGVGGLGYT
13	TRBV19	ASSHQGRTGNTIY
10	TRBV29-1	SVAQGDTEAF